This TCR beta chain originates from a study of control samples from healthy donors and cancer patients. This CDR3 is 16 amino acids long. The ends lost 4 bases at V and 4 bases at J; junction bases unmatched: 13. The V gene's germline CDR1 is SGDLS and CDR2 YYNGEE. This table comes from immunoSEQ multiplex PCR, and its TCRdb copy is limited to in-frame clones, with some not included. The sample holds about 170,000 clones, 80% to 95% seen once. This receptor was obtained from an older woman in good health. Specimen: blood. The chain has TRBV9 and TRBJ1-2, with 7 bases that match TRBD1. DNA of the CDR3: TGTGCCAGCAGCACCAGTAGACAGGGAATGATCTATGGCTACACCTTC. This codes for CASSTSRQGMIYGYTF.